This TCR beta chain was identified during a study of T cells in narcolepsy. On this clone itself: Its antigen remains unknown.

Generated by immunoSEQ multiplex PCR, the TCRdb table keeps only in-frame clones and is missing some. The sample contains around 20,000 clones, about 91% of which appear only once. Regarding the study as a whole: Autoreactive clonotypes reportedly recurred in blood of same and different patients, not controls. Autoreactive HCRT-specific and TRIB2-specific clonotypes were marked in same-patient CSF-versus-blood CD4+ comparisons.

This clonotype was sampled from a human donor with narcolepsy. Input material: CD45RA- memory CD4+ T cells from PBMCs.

CDR3 amino acids: CASSLTRLDNEQFF. The CDR3 nucleotides read TGTGCCAGCAGTTTAACTCGGCTGGACAATGAGCAGTTCTTC. V and J are TRBV27 and TRBJ2-1; D is uncertain. The V and J ends lost 2 bases and 5 bases respectively, with 10 bases between them. This CDR3 contains 14 residues. CDR1 and CDR2 (germline): MNHEY, SMNVEV (reference sequence).